This record covers a single TCR beta chain. This clonotype occurred many times. The antigen it binds to is not known. No much larger clone is present one base from it, and per-base qualities are unavailable. The TCR beta CDR3 regions were amplified from RNA transcripts. The first round of RT-PCR for the TCR CDR3 was performed with the HTBI primer set and the Qiagen OneStep RT-PCR kit. A second multiplex PCR round built the libraries, followed by size selection and purification. The libraries were sequenced on an Illumina HiSeq2000 using paired-end 100 bp reads. The authors' analysis ran thus. SOAPnuke was used to process the raw data, removing reads that contained adapters or uncalled bases, had a mean Phred below 15, or lacked an exact match to the constant primer or identifier. High-quality paired reads were merged using COPE v1.2.5, and each unique nucleotide sequence was defined as a clonotype. Clonotypes were aligned to IMGT TRBV, TRBD and TRBJ reference segments using MiTCR v1.1. The analysis was restricted to V-J combinations with a frequency above 0.0001, which together covered over 99% of the repertoires. The TCS score was defined as the ratio of F50 (clonal expansion) to E x V (chaos), calculated using BLOSUM62-based TCRdist between CDR3 peptides within each V-J. Welch's t-statistics and random forest reduced several hundred V-J features to around 14, which were used in a naive Bayes classifier (R e1071). TCRdb reworked the public reads: Q25 trimming with fastp, MiXCR clone assembly, productive beta chains retained. Rows are unified per CDR3 protein, each entry keeping the most common DNA and genes. The authors' filters were not applied to this entry. In this sample the table shows about 480,000 distinct CDR3 sequences, approximately 15% of which occur a single time. The ten largest clones add up to about 17% of the sample.

Graves' hyperthyroidism was defined as stable when no progression to ophthalmopathy occurred over 18 months of follow-up. The hyperthyroidism patients were between 18 and 65 years old and newly diagnosed, with a disease duration of less than 2 months. Patients with uncontrolled infections, other autoimmune diseases, pregnancy or lactation were excluded. Clinical symptoms, serum thyroxine and TRAb, thyroid ultrasound, and orbital computed tomography formed the basis for the diagnoses. Ficoll-Paque density gradient centrifugation was used to isolate PBMCs from about 9.4 ml of fresh peripheral blood. Total RNA was extracted using Trizol reagent, and RNA quality was assessed on an Agilent 2100 Bioanalyzer. The germline V gene provides CDR1 SGHTA and CDR2 FQGTGA. The CDR3 has 18 amino acids, counting the end cysteine and phenylalanine. Only CDR3 DNA is held: 54 bases, read in frame from base 1. Germline trimming: 5 bases from V, 4 bases from J; junction bases outside gene matches: 8.

This sample is drawn from a study of T cells in Graves' hyperthyroidism and ophthalmopathy (dated by TCRdb to about 2019). Broadly, across the study: Peripheral blood was collected at initial diagnosis, before any treatment. The approximately 90 discovery patients were divided at random into training and test sets in a 7:3 ratio. Prospective prediction of ophthalmopathy was tested in an independent validation cohort consisting of 18 hyperthyroidism patients and approximately 16 patients who later progressed to ophthalmopathy. Thyroid tissue and blood T-cell repertoires from roughly six Graves' hyperthyroidism patients were also compared in the study. The paper describes TCR Vbeta CDR3 sequencing of 135 peripheral blood samples, made up of 43 ophthalmopathy patients, roughly 80 hyperthyroidism patients and 17 progressor patients. Following sampling, methimazole starting at 30 mg daily was given to hyperthyroidism patients, and high-dose intravenous methylprednisolone was given to ophthalmopathy patients. A discovery cohort of 95 to 100 patients, roughly 43 with Graves' ophthalmopathy and 57 with stable Graves' hyperthyroidism, was used to find distinguishing TCR V-J signatures. The research as a whole found: A 13 V-J signature model separated ophthalmopathy from stable hyperthyroidism, with around 91% sensitivity and 81.08% specificity in cross-validation and 80%/75% in testing. Blood samples also contained most of the expanded thyroid clonotypes (frequency above 0.001), which suggests that blood repertoires may reflect thyroid immune responses. During validation, the model predicted progression to ophthalmopathy a median of approximately 7 months ahead of onset, with 70.59% sensitivity and 72% to 80% specificity. Sample size was not statistically predetermined, and blinding of investigators to group allocation was not performed.

Here the chain combines TRBV7-3 and TRBJ2-2; TRBD2 aligns with 15 central bases. Sequencing was carried out using blood. The receptor was derived from a woman aged 18 to 35 with Graves' hyperthyroidism. CDR3 loop: CASSPAGTSGGPTGELFF. The DNA sequence is given as TGTGCCAGCAGCCCAGCTGGGACTAGCGGGGGGCCCACCGGGGAGCTGTTTTTT.